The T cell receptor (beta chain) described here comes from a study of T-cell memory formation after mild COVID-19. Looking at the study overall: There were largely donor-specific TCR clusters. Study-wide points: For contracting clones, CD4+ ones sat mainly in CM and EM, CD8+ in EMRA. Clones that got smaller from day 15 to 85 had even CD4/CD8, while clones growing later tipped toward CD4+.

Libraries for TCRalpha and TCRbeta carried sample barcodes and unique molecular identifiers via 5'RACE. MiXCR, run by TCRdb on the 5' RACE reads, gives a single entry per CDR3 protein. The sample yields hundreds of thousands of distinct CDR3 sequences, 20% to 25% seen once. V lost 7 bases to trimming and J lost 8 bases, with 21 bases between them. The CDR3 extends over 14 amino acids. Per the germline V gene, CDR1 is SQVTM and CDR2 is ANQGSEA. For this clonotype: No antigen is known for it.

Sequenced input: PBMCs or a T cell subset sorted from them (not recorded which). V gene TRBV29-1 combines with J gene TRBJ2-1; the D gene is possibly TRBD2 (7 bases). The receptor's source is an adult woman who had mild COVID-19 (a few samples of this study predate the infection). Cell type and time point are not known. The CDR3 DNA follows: TGCAGCGCCTATGTGGGGGGGCGCGGGGATGAGCAGTTCTTC. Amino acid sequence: CSAYVGGRGDEQFF.